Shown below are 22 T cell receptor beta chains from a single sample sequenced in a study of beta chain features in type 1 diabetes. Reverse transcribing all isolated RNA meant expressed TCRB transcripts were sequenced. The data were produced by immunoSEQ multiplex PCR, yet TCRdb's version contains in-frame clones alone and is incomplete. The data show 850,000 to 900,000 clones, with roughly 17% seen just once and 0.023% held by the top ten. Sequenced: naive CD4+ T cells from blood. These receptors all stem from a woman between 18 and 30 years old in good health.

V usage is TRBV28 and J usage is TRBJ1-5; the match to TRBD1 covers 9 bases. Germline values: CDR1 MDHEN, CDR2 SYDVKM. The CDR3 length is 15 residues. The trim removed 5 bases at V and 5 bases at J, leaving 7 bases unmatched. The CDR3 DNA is TGTGCCAGCAGTCCCACTGACAGGGGGTATCAGCCCCAGCATTTT. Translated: CASSPTDRGYQPQHF.

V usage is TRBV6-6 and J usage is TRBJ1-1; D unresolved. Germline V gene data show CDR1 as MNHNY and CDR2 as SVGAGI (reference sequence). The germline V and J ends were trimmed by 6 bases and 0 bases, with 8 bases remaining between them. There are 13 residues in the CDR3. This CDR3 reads CASSRLMNTEAFF. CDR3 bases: TGTGCCAGCAGCCGGTTAATGAACACTGAAGCTTTCTTT.

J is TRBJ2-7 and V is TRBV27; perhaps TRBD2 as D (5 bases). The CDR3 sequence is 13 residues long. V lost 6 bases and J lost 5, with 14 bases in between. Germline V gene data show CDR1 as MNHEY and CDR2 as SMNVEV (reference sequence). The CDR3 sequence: CASRGRPYDEQYF. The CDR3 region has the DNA TGTGCCAGCAGGGGGAGACCCTATGACGAGCAGTACTTC.

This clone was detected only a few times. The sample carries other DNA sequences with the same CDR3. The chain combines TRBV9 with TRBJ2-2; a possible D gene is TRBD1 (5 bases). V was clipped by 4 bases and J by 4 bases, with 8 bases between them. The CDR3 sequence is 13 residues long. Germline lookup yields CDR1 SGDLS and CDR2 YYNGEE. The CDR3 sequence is CASSPQGTGELFF. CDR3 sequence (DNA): TGTGCCAGCAGCCCCCAGGGCACCGGGGAGCTGTTTTTT.

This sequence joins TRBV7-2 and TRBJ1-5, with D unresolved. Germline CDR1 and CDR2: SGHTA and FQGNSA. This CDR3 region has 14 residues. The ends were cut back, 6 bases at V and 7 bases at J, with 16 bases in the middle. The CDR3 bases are TGTGCCAGCAGTGTTGCGGAGGGTAGGCAGCCCCAGCATTTT. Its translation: CASSVAEGRQPQHF.

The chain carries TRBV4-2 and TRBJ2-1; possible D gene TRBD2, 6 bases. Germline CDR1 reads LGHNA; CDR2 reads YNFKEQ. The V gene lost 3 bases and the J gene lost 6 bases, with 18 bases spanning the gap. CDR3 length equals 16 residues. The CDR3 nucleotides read TGTGCCAGCAGCCATCGTGGGACTCCGAGTGCCAATGAGCAGTTCTTC. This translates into CASSHRGTPSANEQFF.

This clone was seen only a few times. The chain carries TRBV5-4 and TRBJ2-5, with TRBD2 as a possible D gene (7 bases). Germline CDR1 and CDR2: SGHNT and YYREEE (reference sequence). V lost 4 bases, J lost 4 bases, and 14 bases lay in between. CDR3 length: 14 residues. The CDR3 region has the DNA TGTGCCAGCAGCCTGGGGGGGCATACAGAGACCCAGTACTTC. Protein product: CASSLGGHTETQYF. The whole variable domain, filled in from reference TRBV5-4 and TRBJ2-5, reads ETGVTQSPTHLIKTRGQQVTLRCSSQSGHNTVSWYQQALGQGPQFIFQYYREEENGRGNFPPRFSGLQFPNYSSELNVNALELDDSALYLCASSLGGHTETQYFGPGTRLLVL.

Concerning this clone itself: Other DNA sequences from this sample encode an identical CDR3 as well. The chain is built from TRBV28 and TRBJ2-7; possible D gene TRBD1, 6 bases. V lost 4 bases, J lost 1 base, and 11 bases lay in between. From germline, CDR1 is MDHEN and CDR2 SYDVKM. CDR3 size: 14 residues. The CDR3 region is CASSYPDRSYEQYF. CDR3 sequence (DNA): TGTGCCAGCAGTTACCCCGACAGGTCCTACGAGCAGTACTTC.

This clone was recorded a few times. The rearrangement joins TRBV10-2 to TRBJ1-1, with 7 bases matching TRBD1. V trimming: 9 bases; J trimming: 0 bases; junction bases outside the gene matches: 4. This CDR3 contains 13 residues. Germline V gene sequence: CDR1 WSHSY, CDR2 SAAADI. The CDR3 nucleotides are TGCGCCAGTACAGGACAGGTGAACACTGAAGCTTTCTTT. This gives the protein CASTGQVNTEAFF.

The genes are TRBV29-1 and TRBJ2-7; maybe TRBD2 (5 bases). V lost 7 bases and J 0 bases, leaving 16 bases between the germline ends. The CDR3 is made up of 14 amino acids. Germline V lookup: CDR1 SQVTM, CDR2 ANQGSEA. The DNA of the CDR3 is TGCAGCGGCGGAAGGACTCTGAACTCCTACGAGCAGTACTTC. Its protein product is CSGGRTLNSYEQYF.

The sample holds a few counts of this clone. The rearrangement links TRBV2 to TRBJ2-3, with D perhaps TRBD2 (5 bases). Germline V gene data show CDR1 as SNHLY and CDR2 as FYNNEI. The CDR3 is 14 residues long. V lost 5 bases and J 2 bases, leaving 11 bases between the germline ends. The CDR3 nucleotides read TGTGCCAGCAGTTTAAGCGGATACACAGATACGCAGTATTTT. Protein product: CASSLSGYTDTQYF.

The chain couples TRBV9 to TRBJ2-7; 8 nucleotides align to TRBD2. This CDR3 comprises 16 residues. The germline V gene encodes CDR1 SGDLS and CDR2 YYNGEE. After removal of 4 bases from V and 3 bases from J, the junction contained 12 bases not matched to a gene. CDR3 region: CASSTLGGAGYYEQYF. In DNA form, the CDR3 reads TGTGCCAGCAGCACCCTCGGGGGGGCGGGGTACTACGAGCAGTACTTC.

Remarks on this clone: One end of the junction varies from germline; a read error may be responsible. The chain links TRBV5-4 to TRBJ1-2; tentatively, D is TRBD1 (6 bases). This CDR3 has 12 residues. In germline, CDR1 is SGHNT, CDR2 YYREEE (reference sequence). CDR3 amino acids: CASSLFPGTRFF. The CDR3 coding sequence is TGTGCCAGCAGCCTGTTTCCGGGGACAAGGTTCTTC.

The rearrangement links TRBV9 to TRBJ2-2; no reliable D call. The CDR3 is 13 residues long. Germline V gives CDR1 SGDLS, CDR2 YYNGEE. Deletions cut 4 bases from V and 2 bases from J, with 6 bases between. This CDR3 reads CASSLENTGELFF. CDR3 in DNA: TGTGCCAGCAGCCTGGAAAACACCGGGGAGCTGTTTTTT.

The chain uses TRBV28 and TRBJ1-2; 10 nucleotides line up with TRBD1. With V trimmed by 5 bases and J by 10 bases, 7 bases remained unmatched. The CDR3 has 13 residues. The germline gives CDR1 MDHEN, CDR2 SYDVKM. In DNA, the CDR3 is TGTGCCAGCAGTGGGGGAGGGACAGGGGCCTACACCTTC. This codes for CASSGGGTGAYTF.

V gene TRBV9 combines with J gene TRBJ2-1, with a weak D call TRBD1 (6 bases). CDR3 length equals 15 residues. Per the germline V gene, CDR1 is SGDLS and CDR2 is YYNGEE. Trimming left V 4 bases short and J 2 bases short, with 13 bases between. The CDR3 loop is CASSSQGSPYNEQFF. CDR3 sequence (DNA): TGTGCCAGCAGCTCACAGGGTAGCCCCTACAATGAGCAGTTCTTC.

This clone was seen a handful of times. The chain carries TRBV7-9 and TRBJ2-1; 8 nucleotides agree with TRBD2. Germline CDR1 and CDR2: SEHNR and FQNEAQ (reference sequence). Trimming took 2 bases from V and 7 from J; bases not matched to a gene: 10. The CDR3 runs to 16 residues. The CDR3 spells CASSLSGAGGGNEQFF. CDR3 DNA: TGTGCCAGCAGCTTAAGCGGTGCGGGAGGAGGTAATGAGCAGTTCTTC.

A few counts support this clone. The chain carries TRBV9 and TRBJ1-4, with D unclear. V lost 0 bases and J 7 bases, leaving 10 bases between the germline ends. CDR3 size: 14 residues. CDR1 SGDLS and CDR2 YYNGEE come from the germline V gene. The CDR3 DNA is TGTGCCAGCAGCGTAGCGGGAAGCGGTGAAAAACTGTTTTTT. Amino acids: CASSVAGSGEKLFF.

CDR3 loop: CASGLRLTGELFF. The CDR3 DNA reads as TGTGCTAGTGGTTTGAGATTGACCGGGGAGCTGTTTTTT. The rearrangement joins TRBV12-5 to TRBJ2-2; D remains unclear. V gave up 2 bases and J gave up 5 bases, with 6 bases separating them. The CDR3 covers 13 residues. The germline V gene encodes CDR1 LGHNT and CDR2 FRNRAP.

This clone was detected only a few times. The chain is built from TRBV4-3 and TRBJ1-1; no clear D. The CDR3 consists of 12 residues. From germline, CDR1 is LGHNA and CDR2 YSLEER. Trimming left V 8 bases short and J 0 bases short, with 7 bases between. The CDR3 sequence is CASGNLNTEAFF. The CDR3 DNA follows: TGCGCCAGCGGCAACTTGAACACTGAAGCTTTCTTT.

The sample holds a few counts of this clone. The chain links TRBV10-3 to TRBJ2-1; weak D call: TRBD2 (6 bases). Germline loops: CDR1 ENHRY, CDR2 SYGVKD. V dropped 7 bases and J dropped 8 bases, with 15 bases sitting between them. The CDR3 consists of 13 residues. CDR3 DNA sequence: TGTGCCATCATGCTAGGGAGGCTCTATGAGCAGTTCTTC. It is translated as CAIMLGRLYEQFF.

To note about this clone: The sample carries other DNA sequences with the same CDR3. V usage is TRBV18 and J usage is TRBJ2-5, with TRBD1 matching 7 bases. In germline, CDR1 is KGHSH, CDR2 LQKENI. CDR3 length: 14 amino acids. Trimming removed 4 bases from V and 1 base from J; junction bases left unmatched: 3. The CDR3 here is CASSRGTAQETQYF. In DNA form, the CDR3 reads TGTGCCAGCTCACGGGGGACAGCCCAAGAGACCCAGTACTTC.